The 4 T cell receptor beta chains below all came from one sample that was sequenced in a study of T cell repertoires in cytomegalovirus infection. Each CDR3 protein gets one entry after TCRdb re-called the reads with MiXCR. This table holds hundreds of thousands of distinct CDR3 sequences, around 10% found once. Sequences were obtained from PBMCs. The source is a human donor in good health (CMV status not recorded). Some clones in this sample may be carry-over from other donors' samples.

This clonotype was found many times. V usage is TRBV5-6 and J usage is TRBJ2-7; D remains ambiguous. Germline assignment: CDR1 SGHDT and CDR2 YYEEEE. The germline V and J ends were trimmed by 4 bases and 6 bases, with 17 bases remaining between them. The CDR3 runs to 14 residues. The CDR3 DNA follows: TGTGCCAGCAGCCCGTATGGGCCTGTAGTCGAGCAGTACTTC. Translation gives CASSPYGPVVEQYF.

With regard to this clonotype: One end of the junction fails to match germline, which may point to a read error. The chain joins TRBV7-9 to TRBJ2-7; 7 bases line up with TRBD2. This CDR3 comprises 15 residues. CDR1 and CDR2 (germline): SEHNR, FQNEAQ (reference sequence). DNA of the CDR3: TGTGCCAGCACCTTAAGCGGGGTTAGCTCCTACGAGCAGTACTTC. Amino acids: CASTLSGVSSYEQYF.

This clonotype has a count of ten or more. The chain recombines TRBV10-3 with TRBJ1-1; no definite D call. The germline CDR1 and CDR2 sequences are ENHRY and SYGVKD. This CDR3 region has 13 residues. The V and J ends lost 0 bases and 1 base respectively, with 3 bases between them. CDR3 in amino acids: CAISESGNTEAFF. The CDR3 DNA reads as TGTGCCATCAGTGAGTCCGGGAACACTGAAGCTTTCTTT.

This rearrangement joins TRBV30 to TRBJ2-1, with a tentative D call TRBD2 (6 bases). Trimming stripped 1 base from V and 14 bases from J, with 21 bases between. CDR1 GTSNPN and CDR2 SVGIG come from the germline V gene (reference sequence). This CDR3 has 14 residues. The CDR3 sequence is CAWSGREAPRGEFF. The CDR3 DNA reads TGTGCCTGGAGTGGGAGGGAGGCCCCCAGAGGGGAGTTCTTC.